One sample yielded the 27 T cell receptor beta chains listed below, sequenced in a study of T cell changes during pregnancy in multiple sclerosis. The table came from immunoSEQ multiplex PCR; TCRdb's copy has only in-frame clones and leaves some out. This table holds just under 65,000 clones, 90% found once. This specimen consisted of peripheral blood, obtained in the second trimester of pregnancy. These receptors all stem from a female donor in good health, enrolled as a control in a pregnancy study.

The CDR3 loop reads CASSNRVNEQFF. CDR3 nucleotide sequence: TGTGCCAGCAGTAACAGGGTAAATGAGCAGTTCTTC. V gene TRBV6-5 combines with J gene TRBJ2-1; a weak D match, TRBD1 (6 bases). Trimming cost V 5 bases and J 7 bases, with 9 bases left between them. CDR3 size: 12 residues. Germline V gene data show CDR1 as MNHEY and CDR2 as SVGAGI.

The chain couples TRBV5-6 to TRBJ2-1; maybe TRBD2 (7 bases). Germline values: CDR1 SGHDT, CDR2 YYEEEE. CDR3 length: 13 amino acids. V lost 6 bases and J 13 bases, leaving 20 bases between the germline ends. The CDR3 sequence: CASNGPGGALQFF. The CDR3 DNA reads as TGTGCCAGCAACGGCCCGGGGGGCGCATTACAGTTCTTC.

J is TRBJ2-2 and V is TRBV7-2, with 8 positions matching TRBD2. This CDR3 comprises 14 residues. Losses at the gene ends were 4 bases for V and 7 bases for J; bases not matched to a gene: 5. Looked up from germline, CDR1 is SGHTA and CDR2 is FQGNSA. CDR3 nucleotide sequence: TGTGCCAGCAGCTCCGGGGGGGCGATCGGGGAGCTGTTTTTT. It is translated as CASSSGGAIGELFF.

This chain uses TRBV9 with TRBJ1-1; no firm D call. This CDR3 is built from 16 residues. The V gene lost 3 bases and the J gene lost 1 base, with 16 bases spanning the gap. From germline, CDR1 is SGDLS and CDR2 YYNGEE. The chain's CDR3 is CASSGGGSPSNTEAFF. The CDR3 bases are TGTGCCAGCAGCGGAGGAGGGTCACCTTCGAACACTGAAGCTTTCTTT.

The chain employs TRBV18 and TRBJ2-3, with a weak D call TRBD1 (5 bases). This CDR3 is 13 amino acids long. Germline assignment: CDR1 KGHSH and CDR2 LQKENI. Deletions cut 8 bases from V and 3 bases from J, with 12 bases between. The CDR3: CASQPSGTDTQYF. The CDR3 DNA follows: TGTGCCAGCCAACCGTCAGGGACAGATACGCAGTATTTT.

This clone was picked up many times. The rearrangement uses TRBV4-1 and TRBJ2-3; possible D gene TRBD2, 6 bases. Germline values: CDR1 MGHRA, CDR2 YSYEKL. This CDR3 spans 16 amino acids. Trimming cost V 0 bases and J 2 bases, with 12 bases left between them. CDR3: CASSQEASVNTDTQYF. CDR3 bases: TGCGCCAGCAGCCAAGAGGCTAGCGTCAACACAGATACGCAGTATTTT.

This rearrangement joins TRBV28 to TRBJ1-2; 8 bases map to TRBD1. CDR1 and CDR2 (germline): MDHEN, SYDVKM. V was clipped by 5 bases and J by 1 base; unmatched bases: 6. The CDR3 is 15 amino acids. The CDR3 DNA reads as TGTGCCAGCAGTCCAGGGACAGGACTTAACTATGGCTACACCTTC. Its protein product is CASSPGTGLNYGYTF.

The V gene is TRBV7-2, the J gene TRBJ2-3; 12 bases line up with TRBD2. Germline V gene sequence: CDR1 SGHTA, CDR2 FQGNSA. J gave up 1 base and V 5 bases, and 4 bases lay outside the gene matches. The CDR3 has 16 residues. For the CDR3, the DNA is TGTGCCAGCAGCCGTTGGACTAGCGGGGGCACAGATACGCAGTATTTT. Translated: CASSRWTSGGTDTQYF.

The chain joins TRBV11-2 to TRBJ2-2, with 12 bases fitting TRBD2. The V gene end was trimmed by 5 bases and the J gene end by 2 bases; junction bases not matched to a gene: 3. CDR3 length: 16 amino acids. Germline V gene data show CDR1 as SGHAT and CDR2 as FQNNGV. CDR3 DNA: TGTGCCAGCAGCCCACTAGCGGGAGGCAACACCGGGGAGCTGTTTTTT. It yields the protein CASSPLAGGNTGELFF.

This clone showed up just once. This chain links TRBV27 with TRBJ2-5, with D possibly being TRBD1 (7 bases). The germline gives CDR1 MNHEY, CDR2 SMNVEV (reference sequence). The ends were cut back, 2 bases at V and 1 base at J, with 14 bases in the middle. CDR3 length: 16 amino acids. CDR3 region: CASSLRGPGAQETQYF. For the CDR3, the DNA is TGTGCCAGCAGTTTAAGGGGGCCGGGGGCCCAAGAGACCCAGTACTTC.

This chain connects TRBV6-1 to TRBJ1-5; tentative D call: TRBD1 (5 bases). The CDR3 consists of 20 residues. Trimming took 2 bases from V and 1 from J, leaving 24 bases between them. Germline V gene lookup returns CDR1 MNHNS and CDR2 SASEGT. CDR3 sequence: CASSEYSGRALLRSNQPQHF. The CDR3 DNA reads TGTGCCAGCAGTGAATATTCGGGCAGGGCCCTCCTACGGAGCAATCAGCCCCAGCATTTT.

The chain uses TRBV6-1 and TRBJ2-7, with 7 bases lining up with TRBD1. The CDR3 runs to 13 residues. The V gene end was trimmed by 10 bases and the J gene end by 2 bases; junction bases not matched to a gene: 8. Germline V gene lookup returns CDR1 MNHNS and CDR2 SASEGT. The CDR3 loop reads CATNRDRAYEQYF. CDR3 in DNA: TGTGCCACTAACCGGGACAGAGCCTACGAGCAGTACTTC.

The chain carries TRBV27 and TRBJ2-2, with D perhaps matching TRBD1 (6 bases). The CDR3 is 16 amino acids. The germline CDR1 and CDR2 sequences are MNHEY and SMNVEV (reference sequence). V was cut by 3 bases and J by 7 bases, with 18 bases left in between. CDR3 amino acids: CASSFEQGQVGGELFF. DNA for the CDR3: TGTGCCAGCAGTTTTGAACAGGGTCAGGTGGGCGGGGAGCTGTTTTTT.

The chain is built from TRBV2 and TRBJ2-7; the D is unclear. V was shortened by 4 bases and J by 1 base, with 8 bases between the two germline ends. From germline, CDR1 is SNHLY and CDR2 FYNNEI. This CDR3 is 13 amino acids long. The CDR3 loop is CASSGDFSYEQYF. CDR3 nucleotides: TGTGCCAGCAGTGGTGACTTTTCCTACGAGCAGTACTTC. Looking up the rest from reference TRBV2 and TRBJ2-7 gives the full variable domain: EPEVTQTPSHQVTQMGQEVILRCVPISNHLYFYWYRQILGQKVEFLVSFYNNEISEKSEIFDDQFSVERPDGSNFTLKIRSTKLEDSAMYFCASSGDFSYEQYFGPGTRLTVT.

This clone was seen only once. V usage is TRBV25-1 and J usage is TRBJ1-1, with TRBD1 matching 7 bases. With 7 bases clipped from V and 5 bases from J, the junction kept 19 bases outside the gene matches. Per germline, CDR1 MGHDK and CDR2 SYGVNS. This CDR3 spans 17 amino acids. In nucleotides, the CDR3 is TGTGCCAGCACTCACCCCGGCTCGAGGGGGCGCGAGACTGAAGCTTTCTTT. The encoded protein is CASTHPGSRGRETEAFF.

This clone occurred once. The chain combines TRBV4-1 with TRBJ1-4; D might be TRBD1 (5 bases). CDR1 MGHRA and CDR2 YSYEKL come from the germline V gene. V was trimmed by 5 bases and J by 8 bases, leaving 15 bases between them. The CDR3 contains 14 residues. CDR3 in DNA: TGCGCCAGCAGCTTAGGGGTCTTGGGGGAAAAACTGTTTTTT. As protein: CASSLGVLGEKLFF.

This chain uses TRBV7-6 with TRBJ2-7; D is ambiguous. Trimming took off 5 bases at V and 0 bases at J, with 14 bases between the two ends. Per the germline V gene, CDR1 is SGHVS and CDR2 is FNYEAQ. The CDR3 consists of 15 residues. CDR3 nucleotides: TGTGCCAGCAGCCGCCGCGGCGGTTTCTCCTACGAGCAGTACTTC. Amino acid sequence: CASSRRGGFSYEQYF.

The genes are TRBV9 and TRBJ2-5; 11 bases fit TRBD1. Germline CDR1 and CDR2: SGDLS and YYNGEE. The CDR3 has 15 residues. V gave up 3 bases and J gave up 5 bases; unmatched junction bases: 6. CDR3 in amino acids: CASSARTGGWETQYF. The DNA of the CDR3 is TGTGCCAGCAGCGCCCGGACAGGGGGCTGGGAGACCCAGTACTTC.

V and J are TRBV7-6 and TRBJ2-7; D is undetermined. The CDR3 is 14 residues long. The V gene's germline CDR1 is SGHVS and CDR2 FNYEAQ. Trimming took 5 bases from V and 3 from J, leaving 14 bases between them. CDR3 DNA sequence: TGTGCCAGCAGCCCAACAGAATTATTCTACGAGCAGTACTTC. It specifies CASSPTELFYEQYF.

This chain joins TRBV9 and TRBJ2-1; possibly TRBD2 for D (5 bases). CDR3 length equals 18 residues. CDR1 is SGDLS and CDR2 is YYNGEE in the germline V gene. V dropped 2 bases and J dropped 2 bases, with 20 bases sitting between them. Here the CDR3 DNA reads TGTGCCAGCAGCGTTTCCGCGGACTTCCTACGGCCCTACAATGAGCAGTTCTTC. It encodes CASSVSADFLRPYNEQFF.

This clone was found once. The chain is built from TRBV2 and TRBJ1-1; possible D gene TRBD1, 5 bases. V lost 6 bases to trimming and J lost 11 bases, with 19 bases between them. Germline-derived CDR1 and CDR2 are SNHLY and FYNNEI. This CDR3 has 13 amino acids. CDR3 region: CASRQNRDFDAFF. The DNA for the CDR3 is TGTGCCAGCAGACAAAACCGGGACTTCGATGCTTTCTTT.

The V call is TRBV5-1, the J call TRBJ1-4; a weak D match, TRBD1 (5 bases). Trimming cost V 6 bases and J 3 bases, with 12 bases left between them. Germline CDR1 is SGHRS and CDR2 is YFSETQ. This CDR3 spans 14 amino acids. The CDR3 loop reads CASNGGAANEKLFF. As DNA, the CDR3 is TGCGCCAGCAATGGCGGGGCGGCTAATGAAAAACTGTTTTTT.

This chain uses TRBV27 with TRBJ1-3; tentative D call: TRBD1 (6 bases). V lost 6 bases and J lost 0, with 12 bases in between. This CDR3 has 15 amino acids. Germline-derived CDR1 and CDR2 are MNHEY and SMNVEV (reference sequence). DNA for the CDR3: TGTGCCAGCAGCCACAGGGAAGGCTCTGGAAACACCATATATTTT. The encoded protein is CASSHREGSGNTIYF.

The chain employs TRBV4-2 and TRBJ1-5; D possibly corresponds to TRBD1 (5 bases). This CDR3 has 14 amino acids. Germline CDR1 and CDR2: LGHNA and YNFKEQ. V lost 0 bases, J lost 9 bases, and 12 bases lay in between. Here the CDR3 DNA reads TGTGCCAGCAGCCAAGAAGGGGCCGATGGGCCCCAGCATTTT. It codes for CASSQEGADGPQHF.

The chain combines TRBV18 with TRBJ2-5, with TRBD1 matching over 9 bases. CDR3 size: 16 residues. V was pared by 2 bases and J by 6 bases, with 10 bases of the junction left unmatched. From germline, CDR1 is KGHSH and CDR2 LQKENI. CDR3 DNA: TGTGCCAGCTCACCAAAGACAGGGGGTGATGGAAAGACCCAGTACTTC. It yields the protein CASSPKTGGDGKTQYF.

V gene TRBV15 combines with J gene TRBJ2-5, with a possible D match to TRBD2 (6 bases). Per germline, CDR1 LNHNV and CDR2 YYDKDF (reference sequence). V lost 0 bases to trimming and J lost 5 bases, with 10 bases between them. This CDR3 is built from 14 residues. For the CDR3, the DNA is TGTGCCACCAGCAGAGATCGGGGGAGTGAGACCCAGTACTTC. Amino acid sequence: CATSRDRGSETQYF.

This clone was seen only once. The V call is TRBV5-1, the J call TRBJ1-1, with D uncertain. V gave up 4 bases and J gave up 3 bases, with 13 bases separating them. Germline loops: CDR1 SGHRS, CDR2 YFSETQ. This CDR3 has 14 amino acids. CDR3 region: CASSPQIGDTEAFF. CDR3 bases: TGCGCCAGCAGCCCCCAAATCGGTGACACTGAAGCTTTCTTT.